Listed here are 16 T cell receptor beta chains from one sample, sequenced in a study of blood T cell repertoires in COVID-19. Clones were read by immunoSEQ multiplex PCR, and TCRdb kept only the in-frame ones, dropping some. Altogether 10,000 to 15,000 clones are present, 60% to 85% being singletons, with the ten largest covering roughly 5.6%. What was sequenced was peripheral blood. These receptors all come from a man between 60 and 75 years old with COVID-19, enrolled during active disease.

The sample holds one count of this clone. The rearrangement links TRBV7-6 to TRBJ2-7; TRBD2 matches at 7 bases. CDR3 length equals 15 residues. CDR1 is SGHVS and CDR2 is FNYEAQ in the germline V gene. The J segment lost 4 bases and the V segment lost 1 base, leaving 7 bases of the junction unmatched. For the CDR3, the DNA is TGTGCCAGCAGCTTAGTTGCGGGGGAGCTTTACGAGCAGTACGTC. Encoded protein: CASSLVAGELYEQYV.

The sample holds a few counts of this clone. The CDR3 DNA reads TGCGCCAGCAGCTTGGAAGGGGCGACAGGGGGCCGGTATGGCTACACCTTC. Protein: CASSLEGATGGRYGYTF. The J gene is TRBJ1-2, the V gene TRBV5-1, with 10 positions matching TRBD1. The CDR3 loop spans 17 amino acids. Germline CDR1 SGHRS, CDR2 YFSETQ. V shed 0 bases and J 5 bases; nucleotides not matched to a gene: 10.

V and J are TRBV2 and TRBJ2-3; D gene uncertain. This CDR3 is built from 14 residues. Trimming took off 7 bases at V and 1 base at J, with 12 bases between the two ends. Germline V gene data show CDR1 as SNHLY and CDR2 as FYNNEI. The CDR3 spells CASNVGEGTDTQYF. The CDR3 bases are TGTGCCAGCAACGTAGGAGAAGGCACAGATACGCAGTATTTT.

The chain joins TRBV5-4 to TRBJ1-1, with 7 positions matching TRBD1. The V gene end was trimmed by 2 bases and the J gene end by 3 bases; junction bases not matched to a gene: 4. Germline loops: CDR1 SGHNT, CDR2 YYREEE (reference sequence). This CDR3 spans 14 amino acids. The DNA of the CDR3 is TGTGCCAGCAGCTTACAGGGGATTTACACTGAAGCTTTCTTT. Protein sequence: CASSLQGIYTEAFF.

This clone was seen only a few times. This chain joins TRBV30 and TRBJ1-1, with TRBD1 matching 7 bases. Germline-derived CDR1 and CDR2 are GTSNPN and SVGIG (reference sequence). J gave up 4 bases and V 5 bases, and 10 bases lay outside the gene matches. CDR3 size: 14 residues. The DNA for the CDR3 is TGTGCCTGGCACCACAGGGGAATTAGCACTGAAGCTTTCTTT. Protein: CAWHHRGISTEAFF.

The chain combines TRBV11-2 with TRBJ2-2; 7 bases are a match to TRBD2. The CDR3 is made up of 14 amino acids. Germline V gene sequence: CDR1 SGHAT, CDR2 FQNNGV. V lost 5 bases to trimming and J lost 8 bases; unmatched junction nucleotides: 8. The CDR3 loop reads CASSPFGTTGELFF. As DNA, the CDR3 is TGTGCCAGCAGCCCCTTCGGGACTACTGGGGAGCTGTTTTTT.

The gene calls are TRBV2 and TRBJ2-7; D perhaps matches TRBD1 (5 bases). CDR1 is SNHLY and CDR2 is FYNNEI in the germline V gene. The CDR3 is 16 residues long. The V gene lost 4 bases and the J gene lost 3 bases, with 19 bases spanning the gap. CDR3 in amino acids: CASSGGTWRELYEQYF. CDR3 in DNA: TGTGCCAGCAGTGGGGGCACATGGAGAGAGCTCTACGAGCAGTACTTC.

Only one count was recorded for this clone. The chain combines TRBV27 with TRBJ1-1; D is ambiguous. The CDR3 consists of 11 residues. Germline-derived CDR1 and CDR2 are MNHEY and SMNVEV (reference sequence). V shed 7 bases and J shed 8 bases, with 11 bases lying between them. The DNA for the CDR3 is TGTGCCAGCATCGGTAAACTGGAAGCTTTCTTT. Encoded protein: CASIGKLEAFF.

The count of this clone is one. V usage is TRBV18 and J usage is TRBJ1-2; 10 bases are shared with TRBD1. The CDR3 loop spans 16 amino acids. Germline V gene lookup returns CDR1 KGHSH and CDR2 LQKENI. The ends lost 2 bases at V and 7 bases at J; junction bases unmatched: 10. This chain's CDR3 is CASSPSMGQGFAGYTF. Here the CDR3 DNA reads TGTGCCAGCTCACCATCAATGGGACAGGGGTTCGCTGGCTACACCTTC.

The chain joins TRBV9 to TRBJ2-1, with D possibly TRBD2 on 6 matching bases. V lost 0 bases, J lost 4 bases, and 11 bases lay in between. This CDR3 comprises 15 residues. The germline CDR1 and CDR2 sequences are SGDLS and YYNGEE. The CDR3 DNA is TGTGCCAGCAGCGTAGGCCTAGCGCAGTACAATGAGCAGTTCTTC. Protein sequence: CASSVGLAQYNEQFF.

This clone was seen more than once but under ten times. The chain is built from TRBV7-2 and TRBJ2-2, with TRBD2 matching over 9 bases. Germline V CDR1 and CDR2: SGHTA, FQGNSA. J lost 7 bases, V lost 8 bases, and 11 bases had no gene match. The CDR3 is 15 amino acids. Written as DNA, the CDR3 is TGTGCCAGCGCCCCTCAGGCGGGAGGGGTCGGGGAGCTGTTTTTT. As protein: CASAPQAGGVGELFF.

The table lists this clone with a few counts. This rearrangement joins TRBV19 to TRBJ2-7; the D is unclear. V was pared by 0 bases and J by 0 bases, with 9 bases between. This CDR3 spans 15 amino acids. Germline CDR1 and CDR2: LNHDA and SQIVND (reference sequence). The CDR3: CASSIDTISSYEQYF. The CDR3 coding sequence is TGTGCCAGTAGTATAGATACTATAAGCTCCTACGAGCAGTACTTC.

This clone was counted between two and nine times. This chain links TRBV12-1 with TRBJ2-2; the table assigns TRBD2, which was not confirmed against the DNA. TRBV12-1 is noted as a pseudogene. CDR3 size: 17 residues. CDR3 DNA sequence: TGTGCCAGCAGCTTCCCTTGCGGGGGGAGAAACACCGGGGAGCTGTTTTTT. It is translated as CASSFPCGGRNTGELFF.

The chain carries TRBV4-3 and TRBJ2-1; 9 positions agree with TRBD2. Trimming removed 3 bases from V and 8 bases from J; junction bases left unmatched: 11. The CDR3 consists of 16 residues. Per germline, CDR1 LGHNA and CDR2 YSLEER. CDR3 DNA: TGCGCCAGCAGCCATTCCCCAAGGGGCGGGAGGGATGAGCAGTTCTTC. Its translation: CASSHSPRGGRDEQFF.

Only a few counts were recorded for this clone. The chain employs TRBV21-1 and TRBJ1-2. TRBV21-1 is labeled a pseudogene. The CDR3 contains 15 residues. The CDR3 nucleotides read TGTGCCAGCAGCAAAGGGGAATGGAGGAACTATGGCTACACCTTC. Its protein product is CASSKGEWRNYGYTF.

The V call is TRBV19, the J call TRBJ1-6, with 9 nucleotides matching TRBD1. Germline V gives CDR1 LNHDA, CDR2 SQIVND (reference sequence). The CDR3 has 15 amino acids. Trimming removed 6 bases from V and 10 bases from J; junction bases left unmatched: 10. The CDR3 sequence is CASSPGQGVGSPLHF. The CDR3 DNA sequence: TGTGCCAGTAGCCCGGGACAGGGAGTAGGATCACCCCTCCACTTT.